This TCR beta chain was sequenced for a study of blood T cell repertoires in COVID-19 (dated by TCRdb to the early 2020s). Regarding the research as a whole: Samples covering the acute and convalescent phases of COVID-19 were provided by collaborators in the United States, Italy and Spain. Where HLA class I and class II types were available, the types were taken from metadata supplied by the sample provider, not from assay-based typing. The prospective study material was composed of cDNA or gDNA derived from T cells, B-cell-depleted T cells, or PBMCs. Subjects who had been exposed to COVID-19, were actively infected with it, or had recovered from it provided the deeply sampled blood TCRbeta repertoires that made up the dataset. Nearly every sample came with metadata listing a de-identified subject ID, COVID-19 status, age in years and sex. The repertoires were released in a freely available public database meant as a resource for research on the immune response to SARS-CoV-2. The samples were drawn from two sources: the first 160 participants of the ongoing ImmuneRACE study, and about 1,300 subjects contributed by 6 global collaborators. Results and caveats for the whole study, not just this receptor: Clinical and demographic metadata were provided uncurated, with the amount varying by source and participant.

A word on this clone: Its antigen target is currently unknown. Base quality data are lacking; no much larger clone is found one base away.

Whole blood was collected in K2EDTA tubes by collaborating institutions according to the institutions' own protocols. Collaborator samples were shipped for TCRbeta analysis as frozen whole blood, isolated PBMCs, or DNA extracted from either sample type. TCRbeta CDR3 regions were amplified from genomic DNA by means of the immunoSEQ Assay, a bias-controlled multiplex PCR. The study's processing was this. Nucleated cell counts per sample were estimated from amplification of reference gene primers within the assay. To quantify the absolute abundance of each unique TCRbeta CDR3 rearrangement, sequence reads were collapsed and filtered. Productive Simpson clonality was computed per sample as the square root of Simpson's diversity index over productive rearrangements. TCRdb retrieved this table from immuneACCESS and kept in-frame rearrangements only. Not all clones are present; in checked studies, unresolved V genes account for under half, and no reason is known for the remainder. V, J and clone size derive from that table, while D and trimming were established from the DNA sequence. The sample data list under 95,000 clones, and approximately 86% of these were observed just once. The ten largest clones add up to roughly a sixth of the sample.

CDR1 and CDR2, per the germline V gene, are MDHEN and SYDVKM. V is shortened by 8 bases, J by 0 bases, and the region joining them spans 14 bases. The CDR3 starts with the cysteine, ends with the phenylalanine, and has 15 residues. Only CDR3 DNA remains: 45 bases, in frame from the first base. This TCR was recovered from a woman of 80 years or more with acute or convalescent COVID-19. The V and J segments used are TRBV28 and TRBJ1-5; TRBD1 is a weak D gene call, 6 bases matching. Sequences were obtained from peripheral blood. Read as DNA, the sequence is TGTGCCAGCCTTCCAACAGGGCATAGCAATCAGCCCCAGCATTTT. Translated, it gives CASLPTGHSNQPQHF.